Listed below are T cell receptor beta chains from one sample, sequenced in a study of lymphopenia after photon versus proton radiotherapy. Some clones are missing from TCRdb's copy, which holds only in-frame ones; the method was immunoSEQ multiplex PCR. Of tens of thousands of clones listed, roughly 93% are singletons. The sample consisted of peripheral blood, taken from a patient treated with photon-based radiotherapy. Every receptor here comes from a woman in her 70s with pancreatic cancer. CDR3s include the opening cysteine and the closing phenylalanine or tryptophan. D genes are given only for firm matches.

v_call	d_call	cdr3_length	j_call	cdr3_aa
TRBV5-1	TRBD2	18	TRBJ2-1	CASSLLGVAGETYNEQFF
TRBV5-1	-	13	TRBJ2-3	CASSMGTPDTQYF
TRBV15	-	15	TRBJ1-5	CATSGLTGSNQPQHF
TRBV18	-	14	TRBJ1-1	CASSPQTANTEAFF
TRBV19	TRBD2	14	TRBJ2-7	CASSIGTSGYEQYF
TRBV5-6	-	14	TRBJ2-5	CASSLGLGQETQYF
TRBV27	TRBD2	16	TRBJ2-7	CASRGTSGRGNYEQYF
TRBV4-2	-	15	TRBJ2-2	CASSQAGANTGELFF
TRBV6-1	-	12	TRBJ2-2	CATSLDTGELFF
TRBV5-1	TRBD1	15	TRBJ2-3	CASSLALQGPDTQYF